Each of the 27 T cell receptor beta chains below was sequenced from the same sample in a study of OX40 agonist ivuxolimab in advanced cancers. Produced via immunoSEQ multiplex PCR; TCRdb's table is partial and in-frame only. The sample lists 70,000 to 90,000 clones, roughly 90% occurring once. Source: CD4+ or CD8+ T cells sorted from blood, taken in a trial of the OX40 agonist ivuxolimab. The receptor source for this set is an adult with an advanced solid tumor such as melanoma, head and neck, liver or kidney cancer.

Only one count was recorded for this clone. The chain joins TRBV30 to TRBJ2-2; 9 bases agree with TRBD1. CDR1 is GTSNPN, CDR2 SVGIG, per germline (reference sequence). This CDR3 has 15 amino acids. V lost 4 bases and J lost 4; bases outside the gene matches: 7. The CDR3 region has the DNA TGTGCCTGGAAGAGCGGGACAGGGAGCACCGGGGAGCTGTTTTTT. This encodes CAWKSGTGSTGELFF.

This chain connects TRBV10-1 to TRBJ1-1; D is ambiguous. The ends were cut back, 3 bases at V and 1 base at J, with 12 bases in the middle. Germline V gene lookup returns CDR1 WNHNN and CDR2 SYGVQD (reference sequence). This CDR3 has 15 residues. The CDR3 nucleotides read TGCGCCAGCAGTGAAACGGGGTCATCGAACACTGAAGCTTTCTTT. It encodes CASSETGSSNTEAFF.

The chain links TRBV27 to TRBJ2-7; possibly TRBD1 for D (6 bases). The ends were cut back, 2 bases at V and 5 bases at J, with 22 bases in the middle. Germline V CDR1 and CDR2: MNHEY, SMNVEV (reference sequence). The CDR3 loop spans 17 amino acids. DNA for the CDR3: TGTGCCAGCAGTTTAACTGGGGGCAGTGAGAGGGCGGACGAGCAGTACTTC. It specifies CASSLTGGSERADEQYF.

The CDR3 DNA sequence: TGTGCCGGGGGACAAGGGGCCTACGAGCAGTACTTC. This sequence encodes CAGGQGAYEQYF. This sequence joins TRBV30 and TRBJ2-7, with D possibly being TRBD1 (6 bases). The CDR3 is 12 residues long. Germline V lookup: CDR1 GTSNPN, CDR2 SVGIG (reference sequence). Trimming removed 8 bases at V and 2 bases at J, with 13 bases between.

The V and J genes are TRBV30 and TRBJ2-4; TRBD2 agrees at 7 bases. The V segment lost 1 base and the J segment 8 bases; nucleotides outside the gene matches: 5. Germline V gene data show CDR1 as GTSNPN and CDR2 as SVGIG (reference sequence). The CDR3 loop spans 13 amino acids. CDR3 loop: CAWSGGGLDIQYF. CDR3 sequence (DNA): TGTGCCTGGAGTGGGGGGGGTTTGGACATTCAGTACTTC.

This clone was recorded only once. This same CDR3 is encoded by further DNA sequences in the sample. The rearrangement links TRBV6-5 to TRBJ2-2; D is unresolved. V shed 9 bases and J shed 4 bases, with 12 bases lying between them. The CDR3 has 13 residues. Germline loops: CDR1 MNHEY, CDR2 SVGAGI. For the CDR3, the DNA is TGTGCCAGTTCTCTGCAATTCACCGGGGAGCTGTTTTTT. It codes for CASSLQFTGELFF.

The chain joins TRBV19 to TRBJ2-6; D unclear. This CDR3 is 15 amino acids long. V lost 4 bases to trimming and J lost 0 bases, with 7 bases between them. Germline CDR1 is LNHDA and CDR2 is SQIVND (reference sequence). DNA of the CDR3: TGTGCCAGTAGTAGGACGTTCTCTGGGGCCAACGTCCTGACTTTC. It codes for CASSRTFSGANVLTF.

In regard to this clone: A read error may account for a junction end that differs from germline. The rearrangement links TRBV27 to TRBJ1-5; 8 nucleotides align to TRBD1. Germline CDR1 reads MNHEY; CDR2 reads SMNVEV (reference sequence). This CDR3 contains 13 residues. For the CDR3, the DNA is TGTGCCAGCAGAGGACAGGGAAATCGGCCCCAGCATTTT. Translation: CASRGQGNRPQHF.

CDR3 sequence reads: CASSLAASGTVTDTQYF. The CDR3 DNA reads as TGCGCCAGCAGCTTGGCCGCATCCGGGACTGTCACAGATACGCAGTATTTT. The chain links TRBV5-1 to TRBJ2-3; tentatively, D is TRBD2 (6 bases). The V and J ends lost 0 bases and 2 bases respectively, with 16 bases between them. This CDR3 is built from 17 residues. The germline gives CDR1 SGHRS, CDR2 YFSETQ.

V and J are TRBV19 and TRBJ2-7; D is undetermined. Germline CDR1 LNHDA, CDR2 SQIVND (reference sequence). Trimming pared 7 bases from V and 2 bases from J, leaving 12 bases between. This CDR3 contains 13 residues. The CDR3 protein is CASMNAVPYEQYF. The DNA for the CDR3 is TGTGCCAGTATGAACGCGGTTCCCTACGAGCAGTACTTC.

The CDR3 loop is CASSIQAANEKLFF. The CDR3, as DNA: TGTGCCAGTAGTATTCAGGCAGCAAATGAAAAACTGTTTTTT. The genes are TRBV19 and TRBJ1-4, with D unclear. Germline V gives CDR1 LNHDA, CDR2 SQIVND (reference sequence). Trimming stripped 3 bases from V and 5 bases from J, with 10 bases between. This CDR3 region has 14 residues.

The rearrangement uses TRBV4-1 and TRBJ2-1; D is undetermined. Germline CDR1 MGHRA, CDR2 YSYEKL. This CDR3 has 13 amino acids. V lost 1 base and J 6 bases, leaving 7 bases between the germline ends. The CDR3 here is CASSQVWVNEQFF. The CDR3 bases are TGCGCCAGCAGCCAAGTATGGGTCAATGAGCAGTTCTTC.

The gene calls are TRBV10-2 and TRBJ2-7; 10 bases match TRBD2. The CDR3 is 13 amino acids. CDR1 and CDR2 from the germline V gene are WSHSY and SAAADI. V lost 6 bases, J lost 5 bases, and 4 bases stayed unmatched. The CDR3 reads CASRASGRDEQYF. The CDR3 DNA reads TGCGCCAGCAGAGCTAGCGGGAGAGACGAGCAGTACTTC.

The chain employs TRBV18 and TRBJ2-2; D call uncertain. This CDR3 has 15 amino acids. Per the germline V gene, CDR1 is KGHSH and CDR2 is LQKENI. V was shortened by 4 bases and J by 2 bases, with 11 bases between the two germline ends. The chain's CDR3 is CASSLDKINTGELFF. The CDR3 DNA reads TGTGCCAGCTCACTAGACAAGATAAACACCGGGGAGCTGTTTTTT.

The V gene is TRBV27, the J gene TRBJ2-4; 8 bases are a match to TRBD1. Germline V gene sequence: CDR1 MNHEY, CDR2 SMNVEV (reference sequence). V lost 5 bases, J lost 7 bases, and 13 bases stayed unmatched. The CDR3 consists of 16 residues. CDR3 DNA: TGTGCCAGCAGTGCAAACCCCGGGACAGGCGGTAACATTCAGTACTTC. Its translation is CASSANPGTGGNIQYF.

The genes are TRBV5-5 and TRBJ1-2; D gene uncertain. Germline V CDR1 and CDR2: SGHKS, YYEKEE (reference sequence). V was shortened by 0 bases and J by 4 bases, with 7 bases between the two germline ends. This CDR3 comprises 13 residues. The CDR3 sequence: CASSLDPSYGYTF. The CDR3 DNA reads as TGTGCCAGCAGCTTGGACCCCTCCTATGGCTACACCTTC.

V gene TRBV7-9 combines with J gene TRBJ2-2; D is ambiguous. The V end was cut by 1 base, the J end by 4 bases, with 4 bases between. Per germline, CDR1 SEHNR and CDR2 FQNEAQ (reference sequence). The CDR3 has 13 amino acids. The CDR3 sequence: CASSLDSTGELFF. CDR3 nucleotide sequence: TGTGCCAGCAGCTTAGACAGCACCGGGGAGCTGTTTTTT. Filled out from reference TRBV7-9 and TRBJ2-2, the complete variable domain reads DTGVSQNPRHKITKRGQNVTFRCDPISEHNRLYWYRQTLGQGPEFLTYFQNEAQLEKSRLLSDRFSAERPKGSFSTLEIQRTEQGDSAMYLCASSLDSTGELFFGEGSRLTVL.

The V and J genes are TRBV6-1 and TRBJ2-2; the match to TRBD1 covers 8 bases. The CDR3 length is 16 residues. Germline loops: CDR1 MNHNS, CDR2 SASEGT. V trimming: 0 bases; J trimming: 3 bases; junction bases outside the gene matches: 3. CDR3 sequence: CASSEARQGYTGELFF. CDR3 bases: TGTGCCAGCAGTGAAGCGCGACAGGGGTACACCGGGGAGCTGTTTTTT.

This chain connects TRBV20-1 to TRBJ2-7, with TRBD1 as a possible D gene (5 bases). The V gene's germline CDR1 is DFQATT and CDR2 SNEGSKA (reference sequence). Trimming left V 2 bases short and J 4 bases short, with 6 bases between. The CDR3 length is 11 residues. The CDR3 nucleotides are TGCAGTGCTAGACAGGGTTACGAGCAGTACTTC. It specifies CSARQGYEQYF.

This CDR3 is CASSSPTDRGRTGELFF. The CDR3 DNA is TGTGCCAGCAGCTCACCTACGGACAGGGGGCGAACCGGGGAGCTGTTTTTT. The gene calls are TRBV7-9 and TRBJ2-2; 11 bases are a match to TRBD1. Per germline, CDR1 SEHNR and CDR2 FQNEAQ (reference sequence). This CDR3 has 17 amino acids. The V gene end was trimmed by 4 bases and the J gene end by 5 bases; junction bases not matched to a gene: 9.

This chain connects TRBV28 to TRBJ2-7; TRBD1 or TRBD2 may be the D gene (5 bases each). The CDR3 loop spans 15 amino acids. Germline loops: CDR1 MDHEN, CDR2 SYDVKM. Trimming left V 4 bases short and J 1 base short, with 14 bases between. CDR3 sequence: CASSSGTADSYEQYF. The CDR3 DNA reads as TGTGCCAGCAGTTCCGGGACGGCTGATTCCTACGAGCAGTACTTC.

The chain has TRBV6-6 and TRBJ1-2, with D unresolved. V was clipped by 3 bases and J by 10 bases, with 9 bases between them. Germline V gene data show CDR1 as MNHNY and CDR2 as SVGAGI (reference sequence). The CDR3 contains 11 residues. The chain's CDR3 is CASSYDGSYTF. CDR3 DNA: TGTGCCAGCAGTTATGACGGCTCCTACACCTTC.

V is TRBV5-1 and J is TRBJ2-1; D gene uncertain. This CDR3 comprises 13 residues. Trimming stripped 1 base from V and 6 bases from J, with 8 bases between. The germline gives CDR1 SGHRS, CDR2 YFSETQ. CDR3 in DNA: TGCGCCAGCAGCTTGAACTGGGGCAATGAGCAGTTCTTC. Translation gives CASSLNWGNEQFF.

The rearrangement uses TRBV4-2 and TRBJ1-3; D uncertain. The V end was cut by 2 bases, the J end by 0 bases, with 11 bases between. This CDR3 has 16 amino acids. CDR1 is LGHNA and CDR2 is YNFKEQ in the germline V gene. The CDR3 loop reads CASSQTAESSGNTIYF. The CDR3 nucleotides read TGTGCCAGCAGCCAAACGGCAGAGAGCTCTGGAAACACCATATATTTT.

CDR3 bases: TGTGCCAGCAGCCGAACAGGGGGAGGTGCAACTAATGAAAAACTGTTTTTT. This codes for CASSRTGGGATNEKLFF. The chain uses TRBV27 and TRBJ1-4; 8 bases agree with TRBD1. The CDR3 loop spans 17 amino acids. The trim removed 6 bases at V and 0 bases at J, leaving 9 bases unmatched. Germline V gives CDR1 MNHEY, CDR2 SMNVEV (reference sequence).

V and J are TRBV19 and TRBJ1-1; 8 bases fit TRBD1. The CDR3 runs 15 residues. Germline values: CDR1 LNHDA, CDR2 SQIVND (reference sequence). V lost 5 bases to trimming and J lost 2 bases; unmatched junction nucleotides: 7. The CDR3 DNA follows: TGTGCCAGTAGTCCCCGGACAGGGCGAAACACTGAAGCTTTCTTT. This encodes CASSPRTGRNTEAFF.

For the CDR3, the DNA is TGTGCCAGCAGCTTGGGAGCTCGGGACTCAAACACCGGGGAGCTGTTTTTT. It encodes CASSLGARDSNTGELFF. The chain is built from TRBV7-2 and TRBJ2-2, with D perhaps matching TRBD2 (6 bases). Germline CDR1 reads SGHTA; CDR2 reads FQGNSA. V was clipped by 3 bases and J by 2 bases, with 16 bases between them. CDR3 length: 17 residues.